This section outlines one T cell receptor beta chain sequence together with its context. Antigen unknown. The source of the sample is a study of T cells expressing NK-cell markers. Points from the study as a whole: The CD3+CD56-NKG2C+ fraction of a handful of donors was also led by these clonotypes.

The germline V gene has CDR1 DFQATT and CDR2 SNEGSKA (reference sequence). The CDR3 loop spans 11 amino acids. Production of TCR beta cDNA relied on 5'RACE template switching with UMIs. TCRdb reworked the 5' RACE reads into one entry per CDR3 protein, no DNA. Its table records roughly 390,000 distinct CDR3 sequences. The sequencing input was blood T cells: a sorted CD56 or NKG2C T cell subset, CD4+ or CD8+ T cells, or bulk PBMC T cells (not recorded which). This sequence was found in a man aged 18-69 years in good health. The V and J genes are TRBV20-1 and TRBJ1-5; there is no DNA to check the TCRdb D call of TRBD1. The CDR3 reads CSAAGDQPQHF.